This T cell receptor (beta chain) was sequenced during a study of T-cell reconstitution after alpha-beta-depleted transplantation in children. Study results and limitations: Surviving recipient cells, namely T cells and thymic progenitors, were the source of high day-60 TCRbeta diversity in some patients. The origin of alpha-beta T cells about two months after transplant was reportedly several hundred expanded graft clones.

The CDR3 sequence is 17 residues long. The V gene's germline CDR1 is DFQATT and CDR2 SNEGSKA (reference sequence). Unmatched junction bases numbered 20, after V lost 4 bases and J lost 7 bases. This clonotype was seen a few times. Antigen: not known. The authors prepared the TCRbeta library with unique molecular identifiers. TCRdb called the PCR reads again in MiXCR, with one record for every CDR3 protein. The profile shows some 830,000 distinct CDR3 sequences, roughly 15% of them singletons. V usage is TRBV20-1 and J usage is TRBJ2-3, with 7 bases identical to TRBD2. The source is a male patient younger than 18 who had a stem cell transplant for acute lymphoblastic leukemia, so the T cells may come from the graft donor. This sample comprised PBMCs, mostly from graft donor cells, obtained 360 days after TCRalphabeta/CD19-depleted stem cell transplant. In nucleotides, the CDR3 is TGCAGTGCTATCGGGGACGGGAGGACCACAGCGGGGTATACGCAGTATTTT. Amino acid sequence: CSAIGDGRTTAGYTQYF.